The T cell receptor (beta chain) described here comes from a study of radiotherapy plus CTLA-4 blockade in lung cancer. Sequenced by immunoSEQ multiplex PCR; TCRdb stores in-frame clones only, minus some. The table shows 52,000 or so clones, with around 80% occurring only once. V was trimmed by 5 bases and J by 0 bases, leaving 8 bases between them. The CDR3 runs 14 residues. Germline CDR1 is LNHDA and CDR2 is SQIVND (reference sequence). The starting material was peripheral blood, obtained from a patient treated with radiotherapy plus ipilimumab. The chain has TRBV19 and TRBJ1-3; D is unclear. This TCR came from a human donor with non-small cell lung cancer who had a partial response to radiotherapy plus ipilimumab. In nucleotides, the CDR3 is TGTGCCAGTAGTCCGATCAGCTCTGGAAACACCATATATTTT. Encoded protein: CASSPISSGNTIYF.